The 13 T cell receptor beta chains below were found in one sample sequenced in a study of long-term antiretroviral therapy in people with HIV. With survey level as its setting, the immunoSEQ assay was v3.0. This table comes from immunoSEQ multiplex PCR, and its TCRdb copy is limited to in-frame clones, with some not included. The sample yields 25,000 to 30,000 clones, around 83% seen once. This sample comprised unsorted PBMCs, obtained just over 2.6 years after starting antiretroviral therapy. These receptors were taken from a man aged 40-49 years with HIV.

The rearrangement uses TRBV6-5 and TRBJ1-2, with TRBD1 matching over 10 bases. The J segment lost 6 bases and the V segment lost 6 bases, leaving 10 bases of the junction unmatched. The CDR3 totals 15 residues. CDR1 and CDR2 (germline): MNHEY, SVGAGI. In DNA form, the CDR3 reads TGTGCCAGCAGAACAGAGACAGGGGGCTTTCATGGCTACACCTTC. It yields the protein CASRTETGGFHGYTF.

V and J are TRBV28 and TRBJ1-2; D not resolved. Germline V gene sequence: CDR1 MDHEN, CDR2 SYDVKM. This CDR3 is 12 amino acids long. As DNA, the CDR3 is TGTGCTAGCGGACTAGGCTCCTATGGCTACACCTTC. It specifies CASGLGSYGYTF.

The chain is built from TRBV7-9 and TRBJ2-7, with D hard to call. Germline assignment: CDR1 SEHNR and CDR2 FQNEAQ (reference sequence). CDR3 length equals 16 residues. The V and J ends lost 4 bases and 0 bases respectively, with 16 bases between them. The CDR3 DNA follows: TGTGCCAGCAGCTCAACGCTCACCCTAGGCTCCTACGAGCAGTACTTC. It encodes CASSSTLTLGSYEQYF. Using reference TRBV7-9 and TRBJ2-7 for the parts outside the CDR3, the full variable domain is DTGVSQNPRHKITKRGQNVTFRCDPISEHNRLYWYRQTLGQGPEFLTYFQNEAQLEKSRLLSDRFSAERPKGSFSTLEIQRTEQGDSAMYLCASSSTLTLGSYEQYFGPGTRLTVT.

The chain is built from TRBV9 and TRBJ2-1; no reliable D call. Trimming took 4 bases from V and 7 from J, leaving 15 bases between them. Germline lookup yields CDR1 SGDLS and CDR2 YYNGEE. The CDR3 loop spans 14 amino acids. The CDR3 bases are TGTGCCAGCAGCCCTAGGGCCTTTGATAATGAGCAGTTCTTC. It codes for CASSPRAFDNEQFF. The variable domain in full, completed from reference TRBV9 and TRBJ2-1, reads DSGVTQTPKHLITATGQRVTLRCSPRSGDLSVYWYQQSLDQGLQFLIQYYNGEERAKGNILERFSAQQFPDLHSELNLSSLELGDSALYFCASSPRAFDNEQFFGPGTRLTVL.

The CDR3 is CASSMGGPYYGYTF. The CDR3 nucleotides are TGTGCCAGCAGTATGGGGGGACCTTACTATGGCTACACCTTC. V is TRBV7-9 and J is TRBJ1-2; possible D gene TRBD1, 5 bases. The CDR3 length is 14 residues. V was clipped by 6 bases and J by 3 bases, with 14 bases between them. The V gene's germline CDR1 is SEHNR and CDR2 FQNEAQ (reference sequence).

This clone was observed a single time. The chain couples TRBV11-2 to TRBJ2-4; D not certain. This CDR3 comprises 16 residues. The V gene's germline CDR1 is SGHAT and CDR2 FQNNGV. The V end lost 0 bases, the J end lost 2 bases, and 11 bases lay between the germline ends. CDR3 DNA: TGTGCCAGCAGCTTAGAATACGGGTCTCCCAAAAACATTCAGTACTTC. Translation gives CASSLEYGSPKNIQYF.

In its sample, this clone was seen once. The V and J genes are TRBV5-4 and TRBJ1-1; D possibly corresponds to TRBD1 (5 bases). Germline lookup yields CDR1 SGHNT and CDR2 YYREEE (reference sequence). The CDR3 sequence is 14 residues long. V lost 3 bases to trimming and J lost 0 bases, with 9 bases between them. The CDR3 is CASSSGPMNTEAFF. In DNA form, the CDR3 reads TGTGCCAGCAGCTCGGGACCGATGAACACTGAAGCTTTCTTT.

This clone occurred once. The chain carries TRBV14 and TRBJ2-7; 8 bases are a match to TRBD1. V lost 4 bases and J lost 2; bases outside the gene matches: 4. Germline lookup yields CDR1 SGHDN and CDR2 FVKESK. The length of the CDR3 is 14 residues. DNA for the CDR3: TGTGCCAGCAGCCTGACAGGGGCCGCCTACGAGCAGTACTTC. Translating it yields CASSLTGAAYEQYF.

The rearrangement links TRBV5-1 to TRBJ2-7; 10 bases align to TRBD2. The germline gives CDR1 SGHRS, CDR2 YFSETQ. The V gene end was trimmed by 4 bases and the J gene end by 9 bases; junction bases not matched to a gene: 13. The CDR3 spans 15 residues. The CDR3 nucleotides read TGCGCCAGCAGCCCCGTAGACCAGCGGGAGGGCGGGCAGTACTTC. This encodes CASSPVDQREGGQYF.

A single count supports this clone. The rearrangement links TRBV4-2 to TRBJ1-5; 8 nucleotides align to TRBD1. The CDR3 sequence is 14 residues long. Germline loops: CDR1 LGHNA, CDR2 YNFKEQ. V was clipped by 2 bases and J by 9 bases; unmatched bases: 6. The CDR3 sequence: CASSQIQGERPQHF. In DNA form, the CDR3 reads TGTGCCAGCAGCCAAATACAGGGGGAAAGGCCCCAGCATTTT.

V gene TRBV9 combines with J gene TRBJ1-6, with TRBD1 matching over 12 bases. Trimming cost V 3 bases and J 9 bases; bases outside gene matches: 10. The CDR3 loop spans 17 amino acids. Germline loops: CDR1 SGDLS, CDR2 YYNGEE. The CDR3, as DNA: TGTGCCAGCAGCGAGGGGGGGACAGGGGGCGCAGGTTCACCCCTCCACTTT. Translation gives CASSEGGTGGAGSPLHF.

For the CDR3, the DNA is TGTGCCAGCAGCACGAGGGGGCCCAATCAGCCCCAGCATTTT. As protein: CASSTRGPNQPQHF. J is TRBJ1-5 and V is TRBV28, with 7 bases matching TRBD1. Germline V gene sequence: CDR1 MDHEN, CDR2 SYDVKM. With 6 bases clipped from V and 3 bases from J, the junction kept 5 bases outside the gene matches. The CDR3 is 14 amino acids.

This rearrangement joins TRBV18 to TRBJ1-6; D is uncertain. The germline CDR1 and CDR2 sequences are KGHSH and LQKENI. V lost 2 bases and J lost 8, with 10 bases in between. The CDR3 has 14 residues. This CDR3 reads CASSPRARDSPLHF. For the CDR3, the DNA is TGTGCCAGCTCACCAAGGGCTAGGGATTCACCCCTCCACTTT.